This T cell receptor beta chain was sequenced during a study of T cells after yellow fever vaccination. About the research overall: When fractions had low cell numbers, they were prepared with SMART-Seq v4 Ultra Low Input.

Germline V gene data show CDR1 as PRHDT and CDR2 as FYEKMQ (reference sequence). Trimming took off 4 bases at V and 8 bases at J, with 30 bases between the two ends. The CDR3 is 19 amino acids. Concerning this clonotype itself: Its matching antigen is unknown.

A universal primer site and UMIs were added as TCR cDNA was made by 5'RACE template switching. TCRdb itself ran the 5' RACE reads through MiXCR, one entry per CDR3 protein. Of 500,000 to 700,000 distinct CDR3 sequences in the sample, roughly a fifth were seen once. Overall study results and limits: The appearance of a small share of clonotypes in both CD4 and CD8 compartments was observed.

The V gene is TRBV13, the J gene TRBJ2-1, with D possibly TRBD2 on 6 matching bases. The receptor was derived from a man aged 25-45 years who received the YFV17D yellow fever vaccine. The input for sequencing was PBMCs, taken 15 days after the yellow fever booster vaccination. This chain's CDR3 is CASSSTLGTGRMSAYEQFF. CDR3 DNA sequence: TGTGCCAGCAGCTCCACCCTGGGGACTGGCCGAATGAGCGCTTATGAGCAGTTCTTC.